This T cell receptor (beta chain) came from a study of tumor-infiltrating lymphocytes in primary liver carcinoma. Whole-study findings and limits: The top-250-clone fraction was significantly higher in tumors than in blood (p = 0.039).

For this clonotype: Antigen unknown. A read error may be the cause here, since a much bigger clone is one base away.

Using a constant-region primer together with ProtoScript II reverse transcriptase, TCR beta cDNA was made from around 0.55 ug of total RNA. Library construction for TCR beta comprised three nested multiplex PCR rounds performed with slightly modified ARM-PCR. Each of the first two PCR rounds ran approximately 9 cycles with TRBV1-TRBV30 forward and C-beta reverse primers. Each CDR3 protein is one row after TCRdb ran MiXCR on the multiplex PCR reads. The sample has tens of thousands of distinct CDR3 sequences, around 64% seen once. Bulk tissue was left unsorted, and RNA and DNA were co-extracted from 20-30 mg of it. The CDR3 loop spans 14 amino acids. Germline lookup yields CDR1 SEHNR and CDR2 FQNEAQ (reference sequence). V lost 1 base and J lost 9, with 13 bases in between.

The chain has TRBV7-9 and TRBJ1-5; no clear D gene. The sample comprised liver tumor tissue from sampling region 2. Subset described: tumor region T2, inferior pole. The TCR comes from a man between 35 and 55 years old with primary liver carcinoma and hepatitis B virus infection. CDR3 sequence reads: CASSLDSPLRPQHF. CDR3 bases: TGTGCCAGCAGCTTAGATTCCCCCCTACGGCCCCAGCATTTT.